This T cell receptor beta chain came from a study of cytomegalovirus exposure and HLA in healthy donors. Repertoires were generated with immunoSEQ multiplex PCR, while TCRdb's copy carries only in-frame clones and drops some. The profile shows 150,000 to 200,000 clones, roughly 86% of them singletons. The J segment lost 8 bases and the V segment lost 2 bases, leaving 11 bases of the junction unmatched. The CDR3 runs to 16 residues. CDR1 is SGHRS and CDR2 is YFSETQ in the germline V gene. This clone was counted once. This rearrangement joins TRBV5-1 to TRBJ1-4, with TRBD1 matching 8 bases. The material sequenced was PBMCs. The receptor was isolated from a man aged 30-40 years in good health and CMV-seropositive. The chain's CDR3 is CASSLLPDREGEKLFF. The CDR3 bases are TGCGCCAGCAGCTTACTTCCGGACAGGGAAGGCGAAAAACTGTTTTTT.